The 22 T cell receptor beta chains below were found in one sample sequenced in a study of persistence of HIV-infected CD4 T cells. This was the immunoSEQ version 4 assay in survey mode. The method was immunoSEQ multiplex PCR; TCRdb's version includes in-frame clones alone and lacks a portion of them. The sample has 25,000 to 35,000 clones, around 82% seen once. These receptors have no known antigen. Cells were stimulated with CMV-infected fibroblast lysates at roughly 10 ug/mL. Sorted nonresponding memory CD4+ T cells were CD40L-negative, CD69-negative, CD45RO-high. The material was CD4+ T cells sorted from PBMCs after 18-hour stimulation, obtained from a patient who received antiretroviral therapy. All receptors come from an adult man with HIV who was CMV-seropositive.

This sequence joins TRBV3-1 (or the pseudogene TRBV3-2) and TRBJ1-2; D possibly corresponds to TRBD1 (6 bases). Deletions cut 1 base from V and 7 bases from J, with 13 bases between. The CDR3 runs to 14 residues. Per germline, CDR1 LGHDT and CDR2 YNNKEL (reference sequence). The CDR3 loop reads CASSQAQGLGGYTF. CDR3 DNA sequence: TGTGCCAGCAGCCAAGCCCAGGGGCTAGGTGGCTACACCTTC.

CDR3 sequence (DNA): TGCGCCAGCAGCCCGGGACAGGTATACGAGCAGTACTTC. Translation: CASSPGQVYEQYF. The chain employs TRBV5-1 and TRBJ2-7, with 8 bases lining up with TRBD1. The CDR3 consists of 13 residues. The ends lost 4 bases at V and 4 bases at J; junction bases unmatched: 4. Germline assignment: CDR1 SGHRS and CDR2 YFSETQ.

The J gene is TRBJ2-2, the V gene TRBV19; D is perhaps TRBD1 or TRBD2 (5 bases each). The CDR3 extends over 14 amino acids. Trimming shortened V by 4 bases and J by 5 bases, and 11 bases separated the two germline ends. Germline CDR1 and CDR2: LNHDA and SQIVND (reference sequence). CDR3 residues: CASSTRGQTGELFF. The CDR3 bases are TGTGCCAGTAGTACGAGGGGTCAAACCGGGGAGCTGTTTTTT.

The table lists this clone with a few counts. J is TRBJ2-2 and V is TRBV7-9, with D uncertain. CDR3 length: 14 residues. The V end lost 5 bases, the J end lost 3 bases, and 10 bases lay between the germline ends. Germline CDR1 is SEHNR and CDR2 is FQNEAQ (reference sequence). The CDR3 coding sequence is TGTGCCAGCAGCCCGGACGGGTACACCGGGGAGCTGTTTTTT. Amino acids: CASSPDGYTGELFF.

The chain joins TRBV6-5 to TRBJ1-2; 9 bases fit TRBD1. Germline V lookup: CDR1 MNHEY, CDR2 SVGAGI. Trimming at V came to 4 bases and at J to 7 bases, leaving 10 bases not matched to a gene. This CDR3 region has 15 residues. The CDR3 DNA reads TGTGCCAGCAGTTTCAGATCGACAGGGGGAATTGGCTACACCTTC. Its translation: CASSFRSTGGIGYTF.

V and J are TRBV6-1 and TRBJ2-4; D is undetermined. CDR1 and CDR2 from the germline V gene are MNHNS and SASEGT. The V gene lost 1 base and the J gene lost 4 bases, with 5 bases spanning the gap. The CDR3 covers 13 residues. As DNA, the CDR3 is TGTGCCAGCAGTGAAGGCAGGAAAAACATTCAGTACTTC. Translated: CASSEGRKNIQYF.

The CDR3 is CASSRRETQYF. The CDR3 DNA follows: TGTGCCAGCAGTCGCCGAGAGACCCAGTACTTC. The chain is built from TRBV6-6 and TRBJ2-5; no definite D call. Trimming took 5 bases from V and 4 from J, leaving 5 bases between them. This CDR3 region has 11 residues. The germline V gene has CDR1 MNHNY and CDR2 SVGAGI (reference sequence).

The V gene is TRBV28, the J gene TRBJ1-2; tentative D call: TRBD1 (5 bases). The V gene lost 6 bases and the J gene lost 4 bases, with 12 bases spanning the gap. Germline V gives CDR1 MDHEN, CDR2 SYDVKM. This CDR3 has 13 amino acids. In DNA form, the CDR3 reads TGTGCCAGCAGCACGGGACCGATCTATGGCTACACCTTC. It translates to CASSTGPIYGYTF.

The chain couples TRBV9 to TRBJ1-1; a possible D gene is TRBD1 (6 bases). The CDR3 totals 14 residues. V gave up 4 bases and J gave up 6 bases, with 16 bases separating them. Germline V gene data show CDR1 as SGDLS and CDR2 as YYNGEE. The CDR3 nucleotides read TGTGCCAGCAGCCAGGGGCCGGAAGGGTCTGAAGCTTTCTTT. Amino acid sequence: CASSQGPEGSEAFF.

This clone was observed a handful of times. The gene calls are TRBV5-1 and TRBJ2-2; 10 bases map to TRBD2. Trimming cost V 1 base and J 6 bases; bases outside gene matches: 6. This CDR3 comprises 16 residues. Germline lookup yields CDR1 SGHRS and CDR2 YFSETQ. CDR3 loop: CASSLPTSGFAGELFF. Here the CDR3 DNA reads TGCGCCAGCAGCTTGCCGACTAGCGGGTTCGCCGGGGAGCTGTTTTTT.

Concerning this clone itself: The same CDR3 can be traced to other DNA sequences in this sample. CDR3 sequence: CASSLSGSSGNTIYF. The CDR3 DNA follows: TGTGCCAGCAGCTTATCGGGAAGCTCTGGAAACACCATATATTTT. The chain combines TRBV7-2 with TRBJ1-3; D is undetermined. From germline, CDR1 is SGHTA and CDR2 FQGNSA. Trimming took 2 bases from V and 0 from J, leaving 8 bases between them. The CDR3 length is 15 residues.

V gene TRBV7-2 combines with J gene TRBJ1-1, with TRBD1 identical over 8 bases. This CDR3 spans 17 amino acids. With 2 bases clipped from V and 0 bases from J, the junction kept 8 bases outside the gene matches. CDR1 SGHTA and CDR2 FQGNSA come from the germline V gene. The CDR3 region has the DNA TGTGCCAGCAGCTTAAGGACAGGGAGAAACATGAACACTGAAGCTTTCTTT. Protein product: CASSLRTGRNMNTEAFF.

The chain employs TRBV30 and TRBJ2-4; D remains ambiguous. V lost 4 bases and J lost 2, with 18 bases in between. The germline V gene has CDR1 GTSNPN and CDR2 SVGIG (reference sequence). The CDR3 extends over 16 amino acids. CDR3 DNA: TGTGCCTGGACATCTAAGGCAACTCTACCCAAAAACATTCAGTACTTC. This sequence encodes CAWTSKATLPKNIQYF.

The chain employs TRBV6-4 and TRBJ1-3, with D hard to call. With 3 bases removed from V and 2 bases from J, the gap between germline ends came to 5 bases. The CDR3 runs to 13 residues. Germline assignment: CDR1 MRHNA and CDR2 SNTAGT. The CDR3 DNA is TGTGCCAGCAGTGAGCAGCCTGGAAACACCATATATTTT. Residues: CASSEQPGNTIYF.

The J gene is TRBJ2-1, the V gene TRBV7-9; D is possibly TRBD2 (6 bases). Germline CDR1 reads SEHNR; CDR2 reads FQNEAQ (reference sequence). The length of the CDR3 is 14 residues. Between the trimmed V and J ends, which lost 3 bases and 7 bases, there was a span of 13 bases. The CDR3 here is CASSFGGVQNEQFF. CDR3 sequence (DNA): TGTGCCAGCAGCTTCGGCGGGGTCCAAAATGAGCAGTTCTTC.

The V gene is TRBV4-3, the J gene TRBJ2-5, with D perhaps matching TRBD1 or TRBD2 (5 bases each). Trimming took 1 base from V and 5 from J, leaving 17 bases between them. The CDR3 is made up of 16 amino acids. The germline CDR1 and CDR2 sequences are LGHNA and YSLEER. The CDR3 sequence: CASSQGGSLTSETQYF. The CDR3 DNA follows: TGCGCCAGCAGCCAAGGGGGGAGTTTAACTTCGGAGACCCAGTACTTC.

The genes are TRBV24-1 and TRBJ2-2, with 7 bases identical to TRBD1. The V gene's germline CDR1 is KGHDR and CDR2 SFDVKD. V shed 3 bases, J shed 4 bases, and the junction held 7 bases outside the gene matches. The CDR3 runs 16 residues. This CDR3 is CATSDLLPGGTGELFF. The CDR3 DNA follows: TGTGCCACCAGTGATCTCTTACCAGGGGGCACCGGGGAGCTGTTTTTT.

The CDR3 DNA is TGCAGTTATTGTGAAGACTTAGCCAAAAACATTCAGTACTTC. The encoded protein is CSYCEDLAKNIQYF. V is TRBV29-1 and J is TRBJ2-4; D unclear. Germline loops: CDR1 SQVTM, CDR2 ANQGSEA. The CDR3 covers 14 residues.

This sequence joins TRBV12-3 or TRBV12-4 and TRBJ1-2, with 9 nucleotides matching TRBD1. This CDR3 spans 13 amino acids. V gave up 6 bases and J gave up 4 bases; unmatched junction bases: 3. CDR3 sequence: CASRETGGYGYTF. As DNA, the CDR3 is TGTGCCAGCAGAGAGACAGGGGGCTATGGCTACACCTTC.

Worth noting for this clone: This CDR3 is also generated by other DNA sequences in the sample. The chain has TRBV20-1 and TRBJ1-1, with D hard to call. Germline loops: CDR1 DFQATT, CDR2 SNEGSKA (reference sequence). There are 11 residues in the CDR3. The germline V and J ends were trimmed by 3 bases and 8 bases, with 10 bases remaining between them. The DNA for the CDR3 is TGCAGTGCTAGTACGCCAGAAGAAGCTTTCTTT. Encoded protein: CSASTPEEAFF.

The chain joins TRBV19 to TRBJ1-4; 8 bases map to TRBD1. CDR1 LNHDA and CDR2 SQIVND come from the germline V gene (reference sequence). The V gene end was trimmed by 7 bases and the J gene end by 8 bases; junction bases not matched to a gene: 6. The CDR3 runs to 13 residues. CDR3 DNA sequence: TGTGCCAGTATGGACAGGGTGGAGGAAAAACTGTTTTTT. The encoded protein is CASMDRVEEKLFF.

The count of this clone is one. The chain links TRBV7-2 to TRBJ2-7, with D uncertain. The CDR3 covers 13 residues. Germline lookup yields CDR1 SGHTA and CDR2 FQGNSA. Deletions cut 1 base from V and 2 bases from J, with 6 bases between. This chain's CDR3 is CASSLVQTYEQYF. The CDR3 nucleotides read TGTGCCAGCAGCTTAGTACAGACCTACGAGCAGTACTTC.